The subject of this entry is one T cell receptor (beta chain). The sample comes from a study of sequential checkpoint blockade in melanoma. Treatment described: randomized to nivolumab then ipilimumab (arm A) or the reverse (arm B). Only in-frame clones appear in the TCRdb table, and some are missing; sequencing was by immunoSEQ multiplex PCR. The top ten clones hold about a fifth of a sample with about 20,000 clones, approximately 73% of them seen once. Germline CDR1 and CDR2: LNHDA and SQIVND (reference sequence). V gave up 6 bases and J gave up 4 bases; unmatched junction bases: 4. The CDR3 is 14 amino acids.

Here the sequenced sample was CD8+ T cells sorted from blood (inferred from file names), taken from a patient given nivolumab and ipilimumab in sequence. The TCR originated in a human donor with melanoma. The V gene is TRBV19, the J gene TRBJ2-7; TRBD1 matches 12 bases. In DNA, the CDR3 is TGTGCCAGTAGAACGGGACAGGGGGCGTACGAGCAGTACTTC. It yields the protein CASRTGQGAYEQYF.